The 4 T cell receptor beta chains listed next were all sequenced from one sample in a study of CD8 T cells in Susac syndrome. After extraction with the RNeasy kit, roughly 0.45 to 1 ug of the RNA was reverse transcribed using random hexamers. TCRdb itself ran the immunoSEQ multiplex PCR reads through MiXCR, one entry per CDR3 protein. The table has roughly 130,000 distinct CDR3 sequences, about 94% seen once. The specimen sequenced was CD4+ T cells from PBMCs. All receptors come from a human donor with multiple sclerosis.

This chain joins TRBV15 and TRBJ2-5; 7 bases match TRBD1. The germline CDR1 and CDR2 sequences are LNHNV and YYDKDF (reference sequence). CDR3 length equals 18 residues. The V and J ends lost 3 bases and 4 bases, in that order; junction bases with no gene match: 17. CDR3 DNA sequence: TGTGCCACCAGCAGGGCACCCACAGGGGCCTCTTCATCAGAGACCCAGTACTTC. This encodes CATSRAPTGASSSETQYF.

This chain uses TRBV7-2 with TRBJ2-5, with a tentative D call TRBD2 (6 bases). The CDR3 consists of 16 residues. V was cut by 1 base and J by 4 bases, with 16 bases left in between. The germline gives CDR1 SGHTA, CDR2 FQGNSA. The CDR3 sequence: CASSLGLNGGRETQYF. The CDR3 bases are TGTGCCAGCAGCTTAGGACTAAACGGGGGTAGAGAGACCCAGTACTTC.

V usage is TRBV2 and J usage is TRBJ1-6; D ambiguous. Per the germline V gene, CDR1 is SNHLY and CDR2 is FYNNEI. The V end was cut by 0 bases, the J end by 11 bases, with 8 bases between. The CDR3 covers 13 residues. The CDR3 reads CASSEAGNTPLHF. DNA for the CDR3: TGTGCCAGCAGTGAAGCAGGAAACACACCCCTCCACTTT.

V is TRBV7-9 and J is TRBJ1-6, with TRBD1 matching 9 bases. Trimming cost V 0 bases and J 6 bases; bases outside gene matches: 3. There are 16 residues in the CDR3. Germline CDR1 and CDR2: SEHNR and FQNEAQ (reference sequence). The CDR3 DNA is TGTGCCAGCAGCTTAGCGTTGGGACAGGGTAATTCACCCCTCCACTTT. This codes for CASSLALGQGNSPLHF.